These T cell receptor beta chains were read from a single sample in a study of blood T cells in healthy people across ages. One entry per CDR3 protein, called by TCRdb with MiXCR from the 5' RACE reads. Among 1.5 million to 2 million distinct CDR3 sequences, roughly 30% were seen once, and the ten largest hold 11%. Sequencing used blood. These receptors were taken from a woman under 40 in good health. Each CDR3 is given with its conserved first and last residue. A D gene is named only where the DNA matches it firmly. Part of the rows lack a size; the others show once, few, many or a class for expanded clones.

>.|.|TRBV27|TRBJ1-2
CASSSLSTAVNYGYTF
TGTGCCAGCAGTTCTTTAAGTACAGCAGTTAACTATGGCTACACCTTC
>TRBD1|few|TRBV10-3|TRBJ2-1
CAIGTGTYNEQFF
TGTGCCATCGGGACAGGGACCTACAATGAGCAGTTCTTC
>TRBD2|.|TRBV28|TRBJ2-7
CASSWAGAAYEQYF
TGTGCCAGCAGTTGGGCGGGAGCAGCCTACGAGCAGTACTTC
>TRBD1|.|TRBV27|TRBJ2-7
CASIGTGGYEQYF
TGTGCCAGTATCGGGACAGGGGGCTACGAGCAGTACTTC
>.|.|TRBV7-2|TRBJ2-1
CASSFGLVLNEQFF
TGTGCCAGCAGCTTTGGGCTAGTTCTTAATGAGCAGTTCTTC
>.|.|TRBV12-5|TRBJ2-3
CASAQSGADTQYF
TGTGCTAGTGCCCAGAGTGGAGCAGATACGCAGTATTTT
>.|once|TRBV29-1|TRBJ1-5
CSPAPISNQPQHF
TGCAGCCCCGCACCCATTAGCAATCAGCCCCAGCATTTT
>.|.|TRBV6-5|TRBJ2-5
CASSHLGAQETQYF
TGTGCCAGCAGCCACTTGGGGGCCCAAGAGACCCAGTACTTC
>.|.|TRBV7-9|TRBJ1-1
CASSLEVRAEAFF
TGTGCCAGCAGCTTAGAAGTCCGGGCTGAAGCTTTCTTT
>.|few|TRBV5-1|TRBJ1-2
CASSVGDTLDYGYTF
TGCGCCAGCAGCGTTGGCGACACCCTTGACTATGGCTACACCTTC
>.|.|TRBV28|TRBJ2-7
CASSAHWGEQYF
TGTGCCAGCAGTGCTCACTGGGGGGAGCAGTACTTC
>TRBD2|.|TRBV27|TRBJ2-6
CASGTLAYGANVLTF
TGTGCCAGCGGTACACTAGCGTACGGGGCCAACGTCCTGACTTTC
>.|.|TRBV5-1|TRBJ2-1
CASSQEYIYNEQFF
TGCGCCAGCAGCCAGGAGTATATCTACAATGAGCAGTTCTTC
>.|.|TRBV9|TRBJ2-7
CASSGGMGPAYEQYF
TGTGCCAGCAGCGGGGGTATGGGCCCCGCCTACGAGCAGTACTTC
>.|many|TRBV20-1|TRBJ1-2
CSARDAGNYGYTF
TGCAGTGCTAGAGACGCAGGGAACTATGGCTACACCTTC
>.|.|TRBV7-9|TRBJ2-5
CAITSGQLGWETQYF
TGTGCCATCACCAGCGGGCAGCTAGGTTGGGAGACCCAGTACTTC
>.|.|TRBV28|TRBJ1-2
CASSFSSVLSGTF
TGTGCCAGCAGTTTTTCCTCAGTCTTGTCGGGCACCTTC
>TRBD2|.|TRBV7-2|TRBJ2-3
CASSLARLAGGSGDTQYF
TGTGCCAGCAGCTTAGCGAGACTAGCGGGAGGCTCGGGAGATACGCAGTATTTT
>.|.|TRBV11-2|TRBJ2-1
CASSVEMPGAQFF
TGTGCCAGCAGCGTAGAGATGCCGGGAGCACAGTTCTTC
>.|few|TRBV5-1|TRBJ2-2
CASSPQGNTGELFF
TGCGCCAGCAGCCCTCAGGGGAACACCGGGGAGCTGTTTTTT
>TRBD2|.|TRBV24-1|TRBJ2-3
CATSDLRGTSGRVTDTQYF
TGTGCCACCAGTGATTTGCGAGGGACTAGCGGGAGAGTAACAGATACGCAGTATTTT
>.|.|TRBV28|TRBJ2-7
CASSLLAYLSSYEQYF
TGTGCCAGCAGTTTGCTAGCGTACTTAAGCTCCTACGAGCAGTACTTC
>.|.|TRBV3-1|TRBJ2-1
CASSQGPRALGKNEQFF
TGTGCCAGCAGCCAAGGCCCGCGGGCTCTCGGGAAGAATGAGCAGTTCTTC
>.|once|TRBV5-1|TRBJ2-1
CASAVGQCYEQFF
TGCGCCAGCGCCGTTGGGCAGTGCTATGAGCAGTTCTTC
>.|many|TRBV30|TRBJ2-3
CAWSVGTDTQYF
TGTGCCTGGAGTGTAGGGACTGATACGCAGTATTTT
>TRBD1|.|TRBV5-6|TRBJ2-7
CASRPQGAPYEQYF
TGTGCCAGCAGACCACAGGGGGCCCCCTACGAGCAGTACTTC
>.|many|TRBV12-3/TRBV12-4|TRBJ2-7
CASSLGGSDYEQYF
TGTGCCAGCAGTTTAGGGGGGTCCGATTACGAGCAGTACTTC
>.|few|TRBV5-1|TRBJ2-5
CASTYRFQETQYF
TGCGCCAGCACCTACAGATTCCAAGAGACCCAGTACTTC
>TRBD2|.|TRBV3-1|TRBJ2-7
CASSQEGRLAGRQGYEQYF
TGTGCCAGCAGCCAAGAAGGGAGACTAGCGGGCCGCCAAGGCTACGAGCAGTACTTC
>TRBD2|few|TRBV28|TRBJ2-7
CASNSGGGTYEQYF
TGTGCCAGCAACTCCGGCGGGGGGACCTACGAGCAGTACTTC
>.|many|TRBV5-8|TRBJ2-3
CASSWSGQSSDTQYF
TGTGCCAGCAGCTGGTCCGGACAGTCTTCAGATACGCAGTATTTT
>.|few|TRBV28|TRBJ2-5
CASSRGTVQETQYF
TGTGCCAGCAGTCGCGGGACAGTCCAAGAGACCCAGTACTTC
>.|few|TRBV25-1|TRBJ1-1
CASSEYYLGTGNTEAFF
TGTGCCAGCAGTGAATATTACCTGGGGACGGGGAACACTGAAGCTTTCTTT
>TRBD1|few|TRBV6-2/TRBV6-3|TRBJ1-5
CASRAPGQYQPQHF
TGTGCCAGCAGGGCTCCGGGACAGTATCAGCCCCAGCATTTT
>TRBD1|.|TRBV2|TRBJ2-1
CASTLGQGVTNEQFF
TGTGCCAGCACGCTGGGACAGGGGGTGACGAATGAGCAGTTCTTC
>.|few|TRBV6-6|TRBJ1-2
CASSIEQGYGHTF
TGTGCCAGCAGTATCGAACAGGGCTATGGCCACACCTTC
>TRBD2|.|TRBV20-1|TRBJ2-2
CSARLAGAGYTGELFF
TGCAGTGCTCGACTTGCGGGAGCGGGGTACACCGGGGAGCTGTTTTTT
>.|.|TRBV28|TRBJ2-3
CVSARSTDTQYF
TGTGTCAGCGCCAGAAGCACAGATACGCAGTATTTT
>.|many|TRBV4-1|TRBJ1-5
CASSQSPGSGNSNQPQHF
TGCGCCAGCAGCCAAAGCCCGGGGTCAGGTAATAGCAATCAGCCCCAGCATTTT
>.|.|TRBV5-1|TRBJ2-4
CASSLVAGRGLAKNIQYF
TGCGCCAGCAGCTTGGTTGCGGGCAGGGGATTAGCCAAAAACATTCAGTACTTC
>.|.|TRBV2|TRBJ2-1
CASSDRGEYEQFF
TGTGCCAGCAGTGATAGGGGGGAATATGAGCAGTTCTTC